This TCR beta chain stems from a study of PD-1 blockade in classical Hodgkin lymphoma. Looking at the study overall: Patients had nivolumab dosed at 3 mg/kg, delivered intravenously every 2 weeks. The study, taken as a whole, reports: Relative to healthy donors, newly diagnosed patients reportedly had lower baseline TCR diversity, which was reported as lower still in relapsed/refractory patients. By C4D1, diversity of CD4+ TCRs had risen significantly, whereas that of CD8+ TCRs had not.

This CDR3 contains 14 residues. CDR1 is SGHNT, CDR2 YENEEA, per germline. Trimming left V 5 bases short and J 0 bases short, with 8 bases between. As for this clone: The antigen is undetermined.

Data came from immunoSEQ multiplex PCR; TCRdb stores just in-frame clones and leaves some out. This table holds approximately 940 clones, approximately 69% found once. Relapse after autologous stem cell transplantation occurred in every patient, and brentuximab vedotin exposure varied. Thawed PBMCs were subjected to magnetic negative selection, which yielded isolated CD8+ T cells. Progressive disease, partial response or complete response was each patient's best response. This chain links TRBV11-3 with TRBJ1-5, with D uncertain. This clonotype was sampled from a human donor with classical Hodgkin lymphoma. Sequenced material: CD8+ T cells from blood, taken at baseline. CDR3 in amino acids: CASSPGYSNQPQHF. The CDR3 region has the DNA TGTGCCAGCAGCCCAGGATATAGCAATCAGCCCCAGCATTTT.